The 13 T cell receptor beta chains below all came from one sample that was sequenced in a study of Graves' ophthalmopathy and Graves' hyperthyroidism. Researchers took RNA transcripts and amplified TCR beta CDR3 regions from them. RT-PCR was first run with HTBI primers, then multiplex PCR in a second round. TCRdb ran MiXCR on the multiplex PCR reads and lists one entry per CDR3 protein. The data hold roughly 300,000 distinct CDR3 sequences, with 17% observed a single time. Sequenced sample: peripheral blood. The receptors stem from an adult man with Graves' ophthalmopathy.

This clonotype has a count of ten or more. The CDR3 reads CASSEVTVNMDGYTF. CDR3 DNA sequence: TGTGCCAGCAGTGAGGTCACAGTGAATATGGATGGCTACACCTTC. This sequence joins TRBV2 and TRBJ1-2, with no clear D. The CDR3 spans 15 residues. V lost 3 bases to trimming and J lost 6 bases, with 17 bases between them. Germline CDR1 is SNHLY and CDR2 is FYNNEI.

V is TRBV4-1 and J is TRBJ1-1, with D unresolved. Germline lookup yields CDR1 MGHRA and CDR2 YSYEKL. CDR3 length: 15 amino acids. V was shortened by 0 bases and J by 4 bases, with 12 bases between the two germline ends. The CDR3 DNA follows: TGCGCCAGCAGCCAAGAAACACGGGCGGGCACTGAAGCTTTCTTT. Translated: CASSQETRAGTEAFF.

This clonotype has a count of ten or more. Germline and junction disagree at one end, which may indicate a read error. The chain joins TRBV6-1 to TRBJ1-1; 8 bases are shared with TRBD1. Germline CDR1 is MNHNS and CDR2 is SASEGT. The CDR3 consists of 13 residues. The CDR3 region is CVSSDTGGTEAFF. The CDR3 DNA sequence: TGTGTCAGCAGTGATACAGGGGGCACTGAAGCTTTCTTT.

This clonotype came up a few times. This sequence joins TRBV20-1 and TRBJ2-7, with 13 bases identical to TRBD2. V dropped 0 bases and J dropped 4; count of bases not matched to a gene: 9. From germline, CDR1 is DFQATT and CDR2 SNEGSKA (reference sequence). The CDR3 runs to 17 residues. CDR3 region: CSARDLEGLAGSYEQYF. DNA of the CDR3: TGCAGTGCTAGAGACCTAGAGGGACTAGCGGGAAGTTACGAGCAGTACTTC.

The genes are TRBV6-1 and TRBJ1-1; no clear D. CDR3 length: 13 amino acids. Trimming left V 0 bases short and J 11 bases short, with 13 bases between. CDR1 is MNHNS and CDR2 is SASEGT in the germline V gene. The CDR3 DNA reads TGTGCCAGCAGTGAAGCTCTGAACATTGGGGCTTTCTTT. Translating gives CASSEALNIGAFF.

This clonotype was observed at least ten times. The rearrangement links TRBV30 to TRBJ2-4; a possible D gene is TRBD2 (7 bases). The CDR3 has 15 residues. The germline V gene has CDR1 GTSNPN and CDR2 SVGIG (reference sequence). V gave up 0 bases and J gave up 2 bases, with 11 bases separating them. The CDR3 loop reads CAWSVGGATKNIQYF. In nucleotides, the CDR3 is TGTGCCTGGAGTGTTGGGGGGGCGACCAAAAACATTCAGTACTTC.

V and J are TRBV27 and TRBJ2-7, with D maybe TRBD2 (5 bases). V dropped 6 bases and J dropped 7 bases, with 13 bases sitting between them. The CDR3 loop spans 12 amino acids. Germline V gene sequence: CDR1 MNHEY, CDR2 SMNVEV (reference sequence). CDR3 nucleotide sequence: TGTGCCAGCAGCCCGGGGTCCCGTGAGCAGTACTTC. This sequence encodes CASSPGSREQYF.

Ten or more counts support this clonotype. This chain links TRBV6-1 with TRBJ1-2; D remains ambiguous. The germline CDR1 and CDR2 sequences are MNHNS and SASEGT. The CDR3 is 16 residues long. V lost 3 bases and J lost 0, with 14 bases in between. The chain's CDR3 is CASSENKDRPNYGYTF. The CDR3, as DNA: TGTGCCAGCAGTGAGAATAAGGACCGACCTAACTATGGCTACACCTTC.

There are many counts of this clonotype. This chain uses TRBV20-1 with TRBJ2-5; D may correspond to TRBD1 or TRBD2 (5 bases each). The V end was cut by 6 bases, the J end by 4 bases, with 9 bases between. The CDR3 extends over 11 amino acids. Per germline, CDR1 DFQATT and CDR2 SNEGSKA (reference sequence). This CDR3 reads CSAWDVETQYF. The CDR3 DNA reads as TGCAGTGCGTGGGACGTAGAGACCCAGTACTTC.

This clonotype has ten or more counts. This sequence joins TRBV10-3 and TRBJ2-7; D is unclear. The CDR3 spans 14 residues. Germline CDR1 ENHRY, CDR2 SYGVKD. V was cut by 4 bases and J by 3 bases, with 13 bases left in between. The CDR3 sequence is CAISGGALSYEQYF. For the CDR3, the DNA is TGTGCCATCAGTGGGGGTGCCCTTAGCTACGAGCAGTACTTC.

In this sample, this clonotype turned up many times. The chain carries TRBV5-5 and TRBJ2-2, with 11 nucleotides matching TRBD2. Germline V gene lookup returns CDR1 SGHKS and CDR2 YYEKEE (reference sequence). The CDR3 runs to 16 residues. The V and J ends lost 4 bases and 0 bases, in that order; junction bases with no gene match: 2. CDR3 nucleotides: TGTGCCAGCAGCGCTAGCGGGGGGTCGAACACCGGGGAGCTGTTTTTT. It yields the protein CASSASGGSNTGELFF.

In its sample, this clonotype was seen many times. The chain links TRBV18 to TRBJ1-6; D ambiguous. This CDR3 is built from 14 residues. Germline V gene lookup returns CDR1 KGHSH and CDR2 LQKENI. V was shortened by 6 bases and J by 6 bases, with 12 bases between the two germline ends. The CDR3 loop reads CASSPGPINSPLHF. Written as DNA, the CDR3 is TGTGCCAGCTCGCCCGGACCGATTAATTCACCCCTCCACTTT.

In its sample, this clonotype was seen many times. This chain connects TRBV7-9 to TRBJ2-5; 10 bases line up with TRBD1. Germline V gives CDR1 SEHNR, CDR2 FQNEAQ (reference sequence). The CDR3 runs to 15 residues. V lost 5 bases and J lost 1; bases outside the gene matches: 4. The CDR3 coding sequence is TGTGCCAGCAGCCGGACAGGGGGGACCCAAGAGACCCAGTACTTC. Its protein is CASSRTGGTQETQYF. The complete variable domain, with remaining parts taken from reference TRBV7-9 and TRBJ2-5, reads DTGVSQNPRHKITKRGQNVTFRCDPISEHNRLYWYRQTLGQGPEFLTYFQNEAQLEKSRLLSDRFSAERPKGSFSTLEIQRTEQGDSAMYLCASSRTGGTQETQYFGPGTRLLVL.